This T cell receptor beta chain came from a study of shared clonotypes between healthy human individuals. Every unsorted PBMC PCR replicate was loaded with around 270 ng DNA, 33,000 or so T cell genomes. The team ran DNA from unsorted PBMCs on ten immunoSEQ deep assay plates for sequencing. Only in-frame clones appear in the TCRdb table, and some are missing; sequencing was by immunoSEQ multiplex PCR. The sample shows a few hundred thousand clones, around 79% of them seen only once. Losses at the gene ends were 6 bases for V and 5 bases for J; bases not matched to a gene: 10. CDR3 length: 14 residues.

The sequence was collected from a woman aged 40 to 55 in good health. Some clones in this sample may be carry-over from other donors' samples. The sample was PBMCs. The V gene is TRBV5-3, the J gene TRBJ2-7; 8 positions match TRBD1. TRBV5-3 is designated an ORF whose function remains uncertain. In DNA form, the CDR3 reads TGTGCCAGAACCCCCCGGACAGGGTTCCACGAGCAGTACTTC. Translating gives CARTPRTGFHEQYF.